Below, one T cell receptor (beta chain) is given with its context. The sequenced fragment ends 3 residues before the CDR3 boundary, so the rest is inferred from the germline J gene. This entry is derived from a study of T cells in women clearing cervical HPV infection. The CDR3 is made up of 12 amino acids. Unmatched junction bases numbered 1, after V lost 4 bases and J lost 1 base. Germline assignment: CDR1 GTSNPN and CDR2 SVGIG (reference sequence). Clones were read by immunoSEQ multiplex PCR, and TCRdb kept only the in-frame ones, dropping some. The sample totals tens of thousands of clones. Input material: blood buffy coat. The rearrangement uses TRBV30 and TRBJ2-7, with TRBD1 identical over 7 bases. This receptor was taken from a woman aged 18 to 75 with a cervical HPV16 infection that either progressed to CIN3+ or cleared (not recorded which). The CDR3 DNA, read in part, is TGTGCCTGGAAGACAGGGTCCTACGAG. Translating it yields CAWKTGSYE. The CDR3 in full is CAWKTGSYEQYF.